The T cell receptor (beta chain) under discussion was sequenced for a study of blood T cell repertoires in COVID-19. On the study more broadly: T cells, B-cell-depleted T cells, or PBMCs provided the cDNA or gDNA that served as material.

This clone was observed once. Those enrolled, adults aged 18 to 89 years, came from 24 US areas. Donors were grouped by their self-reported clinical history. Methods used by the authors: How many nucleated cells were present was estimated from reference gene primer amplification. TCRdb keeps only in-frame clones here, not all; method: immunoSEQ multiplex PCR. D and trimming were read from the DNA, whereas the V and J calls and clone size are those reported in that table. This sample has about 170,000 clones, with more than 70% found just once. Material: PBMCs or T cells enriched from blood (not recorded which). The sequence came from a woman between 50 and 59 years old in a cohort exposed to, infected with or recovered from COVID-19 (not recorded which).

The CDR3 spells CASSWAGEETQYF. Here the CDR3 DNA reads TGCGCCAGCAGCTGGGCAGGGGAAGAGACCCAGTACTTC. This chain links TRBV5-1 with TRBJ2-5; tentative D call: TRBD1 (6 bases). This CDR3 comprises 13 residues. The V end was cut by 3 bases, the J end by 3 bases, with 9 bases between. Germline values: CDR1 SGHRS, CDR2 YFSETQ. Using reference TRBV5-1 and TRBJ2-5 for the parts outside the CDR3, the full variable domain is KAGVTQTPRYLIKTRGQQVTLSCSPISGHRSVSWYQQTPGQGLQFLFEYFSETQRNKGNFPGRFSGRQFSNSRSEMNVSTLELGDSALYLCASSWAGEETQYFGPGTRLLVL.